Listed here is a single T cell receptor (beta chain). Its antigen is not identified. The data originate from a study of T cell responses to AZD1222 COVID-19 vaccine. Study findings and constraints: Spike-specific TCRs gained breadth and depth after people received two AZD1222 doses. At study baseline, merely six AZD1222 recipients were seropositive. Spike-spanning, vaccine-associated CD4 TCRs were dominant at 160-218 and 743-854.

The CDR3 is 16 residues long. V trimming: 1 base; J trimming: 5 bases; junction bases outside the gene matches: 6. Germline CDR1 is SNHLY and CDR2 is FYNNEI. Libraries were prepared by immunoSEQ multiplex PCR; TCRdb keeps only in-frame clonotypes and omits some of them. Of more than 150,000 clones in the sample, 90% to 95% were seen once. The material sequenced was peripheral blood, taken 28 days after the second AZD1222 dose. V and J are TRBV2 and TRBJ2-3, with 10 bases aligning to TRBD2. This sequence originates from an adult who received the AZD1222 COVID-19 vaccine. The DNA of the CDR3 is TGTGCCAGCAGTGAAGGAGCGGGAGGGCCCGGAGATACGCAGTATTTT. This sequence encodes CASSEGAGGPGDTQYF.